The entry below describes one T cell receptor beta chain. The target antigen is unknown. V gave up 7 bases and J gave up 2 bases, with 6 bases separating them. This CDR3 contains 12 residues. CDR1 is MDHEN, CDR2 SYDVKM, per germline. The sample is drawn from a study of T-cell reconstitution after alpha-beta-depleted transplantation in children. Study findings and constraints: The authors attributed T-cell counts and diversity one year after transplant mostly to newly produced T cells. Certain patients had high TCRbeta diversity at day 60, and it came from recipient T cells and thymic progenitors that survived. Several hundred expanded graft clones reportedly supplied alpha-beta T cells about two months after transplant.

Unique molecular identifiers were used in preparing the TCRbeta library. TCRdb redid the calling of the PCR reads with MiXCR, one entry per CDR3 protein. The top ten hold 30% of the sample, which has tens of thousands of distinct CDR3 sequences, about 5% seen once. The TCR comes from a female patient aged 2-9 years who had a stem cell transplant for aplastic anemia, so the T cells may come from the graft donor. Sample: PBMCs, mostly from graft donor cells, taken 60 days after TCRalphabeta/CD19-depleted stem cell transplant. V gene TRBV28 combines with J gene TRBJ1-5, with D unresolved. The CDR3 reads CASKGGNQPQHF. Written as DNA, the CDR3 is TGTGCCAGCAAGGGAGGCAATCAGCCCCAGCATTTT.